This T cell receptor beta chain was sequenced in a study of blood T cells in healthy people across ages. General observations from the study: What prevented conclusive comparison of naive and antigen-experienced cells was that PBMCs were unsorted.

V lost 3 bases to trimming and J lost 8 bases; unmatched junction nucleotides: 7. The length of the CDR3 is 15 residues. Germline CDR1 reads SGHRS; CDR2 reads YFSETQ. Primers used in a second PCR of roughly 6 to 12 cycles were a sample-barcoded 5' primer and a J-beta primer mix. A single record per CDR3 protein comes from TCRdb applying MiXCR to the 5' RACE reads. The sample comprises around 1,900,000 distinct CDR3 sequences, about 39% of which are singletons, and roughly 24% rests with the top ten. This clonotype was counted ten times or more. Antigen specificity is unknown. The sequence derives from a human donor in good health. What was sequenced was blood. The chain employs TRBV5-1 and TRBJ2-1; 11 nucleotides line up with TRBD1. CDR3 sequence reads: CASSSLGQGAHEQFF. The CDR3 coding sequence is TGCGCCAGCAGCTCACTCGGACAGGGGGCCCATGAGCAGTTCTTC. Full variable domain (missing parts from reference TRBV5-1 and TRBJ2-1): KAGVTQTPRYLIKTRGQQVTLSCSPISGHRSVSWYQQTPGQGLQFLFEYFSETQRNKGNFPGRFSGRQFSNSRSEMNVSTLELGDSALYLCASSSLGQGAHEQFFGPGTRLTVL.